Sequencing of this T cell receptor beta chain was carried out in a study of blood T cell repertoires in COVID-19. The CDR3 totals 19 residues. Looked up from germline, CDR1 is SGHAT and CDR2 is FQNNGV. V gave up 4 bases and J gave up 5 bases, with 26 bases separating them. Sequencing was performed with immunoSEQ multiplex PCR; in TCRdb, only in-frame clones are kept and a portion is missing. The sample holds hundreds of thousands of clones, 70% to 90% seen once. The rearrangement uses TRBV11-2 and TRBJ1-4, with a weak D call TRBD1 (5 bases). The sequence was collected from a woman aged 60-70 years in a cohort exposed to, infected with or recovered from COVID-19 (not recorded which). The material sequenced was PBMCs or T cells enriched from blood (not recorded which). CDR3 nucleotide sequence: TGTGCCAGCAGCTCACTAGCTGCCCGGGGACCTCCAATAAATGAAAAACTGTTTTTT. The encoded protein is CASSSLAARGPPINEKLFF.